This TCR beta chain was profiled in a study of blood T cell repertoires in COVID-19. Study in general: Nucleic acid was either cDNA or gDNA, and it came from T cells, B-cell-depleted T cells, or PBMCs.

Cohorts were determined from participant-reported clinical history. For recovered donors of Cohort 3, there were two negative PCRs, clearance, or symptom resolution. CDR1 GTSNPN and CDR2 SVGIG come from the germline V gene (reference sequence). V was shortened by 0 bases and J by 7 bases, with 10 bases between the two germline ends. The CDR3 sequence is 12 residues long. TCRdb keeps only in-frame clones here, not all; method: immunoSEQ multiplex PCR. The sample has about 290,000 clones; under 90% are singletons. The sequence was collected from a woman aged 40 to 49 who had recovered from COVID-19. This chain links TRBV30 with TRBJ2-7, with D hard to call. Sequencing was carried out using PBMCs or T cells enriched from blood (not recorded which). This CDR3 reads CAWSVTAREQYF. As DNA, the CDR3 is TGTGCCTGGAGTGTAACCGCTCGGGAGCAGTACTTC.